The 21 T cell receptor beta chains below come from one sample, sequenced in a study of blood T cells in healthy people across ages. It was with a sample-barcoded 5' primer and a J-beta primer mix that a second PCR of roughly 7 to 12 cycles was run. TCRdb reprocessed the 5' RACE reads via MiXCR and lists one record per CDR3 protein. The sample lists around 820,000 distinct CDR3 sequences, approximately 25% seen once, with around 3.6% in the top ten. These data were also filed under a second study, of T cells of mothers and their children.

Sequences were obtained from blood. The receptors were gathered from a boy younger than 18 in good health.

In regard to this clonotype: Compared with germline, one end of the junction differs, possibly owing to a read error. The V and J genes are TRBV27 and TRBJ2-3; D is possibly TRBD1 (7 bases). The CDR3 length is 14 residues. Germline CDR1 reads MNHEY; CDR2 reads SMNVEV (reference sequence). The DNA for the CDR3 is TGTGCCAGCAGTTTCCAGGGGGGTTCAGATACACAGTATTTT. It codes for CASSFQGGSDTQYF.

The rearrangement links TRBV6-5 to TRBJ2-6; tentatively, D is TRBD2 (5 bases). V gave up 7 bases and J gave up 0 bases, with 7 bases separating them. Germline V lookup: CDR1 MNHEY, CDR2 SVGAGI. The CDR3 spans 14 residues. The CDR3 protein is CASISASGANVLTF. In nucleotides, the CDR3 is TGTGCCAGCATTAGCGCCTCTGGGGCCAACGTCCTGACTTTC.

The chain combines TRBV28 with TRBJ2-5; TRBD2 aligns across 11 bases. The germline gives CDR1 MDHEN, CDR2 SYDVKM. V shed 5 bases, J shed 1 base, and the junction held 12 bases outside the gene matches. There are 18 residues in the CDR3. CDR3 region: CASSIGSLLAGAQETQYF. In DNA, the CDR3 is TGTGCCAGCAGTATAGGATCGTTACTAGCGGGAGCCCAAGAGACCCAGTACTTC.

This clonotype was detected a few times. V usage is TRBV18 and J usage is TRBJ1-2; TRBD1 might be the D (6 bases). This CDR3 region has 15 residues. Germline lookup yields CDR1 KGHSH and CDR2 LQKENI. V was cut by 3 bases and J by 7 bases, with 18 bases left in between. CDR3 protein: CASSPRETGISGYTF. DNA for the CDR3: TGTGCCAGCTCACCCAGAGAAACAGGGATATCTGGCTACACCTTC.

This clonotype was observed a few times. The chain recombines TRBV29-1 with TRBJ2-7; D is perhaps TRBD1 (6 bases). The CDR3 has 13 residues. Germline CDR1 is SQVTM and CDR2 is ANQGSEA. Trimming took 6 bases from V and 2 from J, leaving 14 bases between them. The CDR3 nucleotides read TGCAGCGTCGGGGTGGGACAAGCCTACGAGCAGTACTTC. Encoded protein: CSVGVGQAYEQYF.

This clonotype was seen a few times. The chain carries TRBV20-1 and TRBJ2-1; D not resolved. The J call may be wrong; the DNA end is better matched by TRBJ2-7. Germline V gene sequence: CDR1 DFQATT, CDR2 SNEGSKA (reference sequence). The CDR3 extends over 13 amino acids. CDR3: CSAARRNTYEQYF. In DNA, the CDR3 is TGCAGTGCAGCGCGGCGGAATACCTACGAGCAGTACTTC.

Only a few counts were recorded for this clonotype. The chain employs TRBV24-1 and TRBJ2-1, with unresolved D. The germline CDR1 and CDR2 sequences are KGHDR and SFDVKD. V dropped 4 bases and J dropped 2 bases, with 17 bases sitting between them. This CDR3 has 17 residues. This CDR3 is CATSEPWGTETYNEQFF. CDR3 in DNA: TGTGCCACCAGTGAACCCTGGGGAACGGAAACCTACAATGAGCAGTTCTTC.

V is TRBV15 and J is TRBJ2-3, with D possibly being TRBD2 (5 bases). The V gene lost 1 base and the J gene lost 1 base, with 12 bases spanning the gap. This CDR3 is 16 amino acids long. Germline V CDR1 and CDR2: LNHNV, YYDKDF (reference sequence). The CDR3, as DNA: TGTGCCACCAGCAGAGCCCGGGGTAGAGGCACAGATACGCAGTATTTT. This codes for CATSRARGRGTDTQYF.

For the CDR3, the DNA is TGCAGTGCCAGGACGGGACTAGCGGGGGCACTGAATGAGCAGTTCTTC. Protein: CSARTGLAGALNEQFF. The J gene is TRBJ2-1, the V gene TRBV20-1; 14 nucleotides match TRBD2. V lost 6 bases, J lost 7 bases, and 11 bases stayed unmatched. Looked up from germline, CDR1 is DFQATT and CDR2 is SNEGSKA (reference sequence). CDR3 length: 16 amino acids.

This clonotype appeared a few times. This chain joins TRBV29-1 and TRBJ2-5; no clear D. Germline V gene lookup returns CDR1 SQVTM and CDR2 ANQGSEA. This CDR3 is built from 11 residues. V was pared by 7 bases and J by 11 bases, with 17 bases between. The CDR3 bases are TGCAGCGCTGAGAGTCTCCAGAGACAGTACTTC. It specifies CSAESLQRQYF.

The chain joins TRBV29-1 to TRBJ2-5; D possibly corresponds to TRBD2 (6 bases). V dropped 6 bases and J dropped 3 bases, with 14 bases sitting between them. Germline CDR1 reads SQVTM; CDR2 reads ANQGSEA. This CDR3 has 13 amino acids. DNA for the CDR3: TGCAGCGTCCTCCCCGGGGGTAAAGAGACCCAGTACTTC. This encodes CSVLPGGKETQYF.

The V gene is TRBV12-3 or TRBV12-4, the J gene TRBJ2-7; 7 bases are shared with TRBD1. J gave up 7 bases and V 3 bases, and 6 bases lay outside the gene matches. This CDR3 contains 13 residues. The chain's CDR3 is CASSLTGPTEQYF. CDR3 nucleotides: TGTGCCAGCAGTTTGACAGGGCCAACTGAGCAGTACTTC.

This clonotype was seen a few times. The V and J genes are TRBV27 and TRBJ2-7, with TRBD2 identical over 8 bases. The CDR3 consists of 15 residues. V dropped 5 bases and J dropped 2; count of bases not matched to a gene: 8. Germline assignment: CDR1 MNHEY and CDR2 SMNVEV (reference sequence). The CDR3 region has the DNA TGTGCCAGCAGTCCGATTAGCGGGGCCACCTACGAGCAGTACTTC. Translation: CASSPISGATYEQYF.

In its sample, this clonotype was seen many times. The V gene is TRBV9, the J gene TRBJ2-2; possibly TRBD1 for D (5 bases). Trimming pared 3 bases from V and 3 bases from J, leaving 9 bases between. Germline values: CDR1 SGDLS, CDR2 YYNGEE. The CDR3 runs to 14 residues. The CDR3 DNA follows: TGTGCCAGCAGCGCTGACAGTTACACCGGGGAGCTGTTTTTT. Translation gives CASSADSYTGELFF.

This rearrangement joins TRBV6-5 to TRBJ2-5; D may be TRBD2 (5 bases). CDR1 and CDR2 (germline): MNHEY, SVGAGI. V was pared by 3 bases and J by 1 base, with 12 bases between. This CDR3 spans 15 amino acids. The CDR3 spells CASSYYSDPQETQYF. The CDR3 DNA reads TGTGCCAGCAGTTATTATAGCGATCCCCAAGAGACCCAGTACTTC.

The chain carries TRBV6-5 and TRBJ2-3; 8 positions match TRBD1. The trim removed 5 bases at V and 6 bases at J, leaving 7 bases unmatched. Per the germline V gene, CDR1 is MNHEY and CDR2 is SVGAGI. CDR3 length: 14 amino acids. The CDR3 DNA follows: TGTGCCAGCAGTGGACAGGGAGGTATGGATACGCAGTATTTT. Its translation is CASSGQGGMDTQYF.

This clonotype has just a few counts. V and J are TRBV7-2 and TRBJ1-5; possibly TRBD1 for D (6 bases). The CDR3 runs 13 residues. CDR1 and CDR2 from the germline V gene are SGHTA and FQGNSA. V gave up 5 bases and J gave up 8 bases, with 13 bases separating them. CDR3 in DNA: TGTGCCAGCAGCCTAGGGGGGGGGAAGCCCCAGCATTTT. Protein: CASSLGGGKPQHF.

This clonotype came up a few times. The chain is built from TRBV4-3 and TRBJ1-6; D unresolved. V gave up 0 bases and J gave up 6 bases, with 9 bases separating them. This CDR3 spans 15 amino acids. Germline assignment: CDR1 LGHNA and CDR2 YSLEER. CDR3 nucleotides: TGCGCCAGCAGCCAAGAGGACGGTATTAATTCACCCCTCCACTTT. Protein product: CASSQEDGINSPLHF.

About this clonotype itself: A junction end diverges from the germline sequence, so it may reflect a read error. The rearrangement uses TRBV28 and TRBJ1-4, with D hard to call. The CDR3 is 13 amino acids. Germline CDR1 and CDR2: MDHEN and SYDVKM. CDR3 loop: CASSLVVGEKLFF. CDR3 nucleotide sequence: TGTGCCAGTAGTTTGGTGGTGGGAGAAAAACTGTTTTTT.

This clonotype has a handful of counts. The chain joins TRBV12-3 or TRBV12-4 to TRBJ1-4; D remains ambiguous. The CDR3 totals 13 residues. V was cut by 6 bases and J by 0 bases, with 5 bases left in between. CDR3 protein: CASSGTTNEKLFF. In DNA form, the CDR3 reads TGTGCCAGCAGCGGGACAACTAATGAAAAACTGTTTTTT.

A few counts support this clonotype. The chain employs TRBV15 and TRBJ1-4; no clear D. Germline CDR1 is LNHNV and CDR2 is YYDKDF (reference sequence). The CDR3 sequence is 15 residues long. Trimming took 0 bases from V and 4 from J, leaving 9 bases between them. This CDR3 is CATSRDVRVNEKLFF. Written as DNA, the CDR3 is TGTGCCACCAGCAGAGATGTTCGAGTTAATGAAAAACTGTTTTTT.